Each of the 30 T cell receptor beta chains below was sequenced from the same sample in a study of CD8 T cells in Susac syndrome (dated by TCRdb to 2018 to 2020). Receptors were amplified or captured by the immunoSEQ multiplex PCR assay. RNA was extracted using the RNeasy kit, and about 0.45 to 1 ug of the RNA was reverse transcribed with random hexamers. TCRdb reprocessed the public reads (quality trimming at Q25 with fastp, clone calling with MiXCR) and kept in-frame beta chains. Each CDR3 protein gets just one entry, which takes the most common genes and DNA from the rows behind it. Counted in this sample were about 49,000 distinct CDR3 sequences; approximately 94% of them appeared once. About 0.55% of the sample is held by the ten biggest clonotypes. Source material: CD8+ T cells from PBMCs. The receptors come from a human donor in good health.

The V and J genes are TRBV12-3 or TRBV12-4 and TRBJ2-4; possible D gene TRBD1, 6 bases. The CDR3 extends over 15 amino acids. Trimming removed 5 bases at V and 8 bases at J, with 19 bases between. CDR3 loop: CASSPPAQGSDIQYF. The CDR3 nucleotides are TGTGCCAGCAGTCCACCCGCACAGGGATCGGACATTCAGTACTTC.

The CDR3 DNA sequence: TGTGCCACCAGCTGGGACAGAAGCAATCAGCCCCAGCATTTT. Translating gives CATSWDRSNQPQHF. The chain joins TRBV15 to TRBJ1-5, with 7 bases identical to TRBD1. The CDR3 is made up of 14 amino acids. Looked up from germline, CDR1 is LNHNV and CDR2 is YYDKDF (reference sequence). V lost 5 bases to trimming and J lost 1 base; unmatched junction nucleotides: 2.

The chain joins TRBV9 to TRBJ2-3, with 7 bases fitting TRBD2. This CDR3 has 15 amino acids. Per germline, CDR1 SGDLS and CDR2 YYNGEE. With V trimmed by 0 bases and J by 4 bases, 5 bases remained unmatched. In nucleotides, the CDR3 is TGTGCCAGCAGCGTAGCCCTGAGCGGGGCAGATACGCAGTATTTT. Amino acids: CASSVALSGADTQYF.

This clonotype was counted a single time. This sequence joins TRBV7-9 and TRBJ2-5; D is uncertain. V was shortened by 2 bases and J by 5 bases, with 9 bases between the two germline ends. CDR3 length: 13 amino acids. Per the germline V gene, CDR1 is SEHNR and CDR2 is FQNEAQ (reference sequence). This CDR3 is CASSLLQLETQYF. The CDR3 DNA reads as TGTGCCAGCAGCTTACTACAGTTGGAGACCCAGTACTTC.

The rearrangement links TRBV7-2 to TRBJ2-5, with 10 nucleotides matching TRBD2. The CDR3 spans 14 residues. CDR1 SGHTA and CDR2 FQGNSA come from the germline V gene. The J segment lost 5 bases and the V segment lost 5 bases, leaving 5 bases of the junction unmatched. The CDR3 nucleotides read TGTGCCAGCAGCCCCCTAGCGGGAGAGGAGACCCAGTACTTC. Its translation is CASSPLAGEETQYF.

The chain uses TRBV6-2 or TRBV6-3 and TRBJ2-2; TRBD2 agrees at 12 bases. This CDR3 is 15 amino acids long. J was trimmed by 3 bases and V by 6 bases; bases with no gene match: 2. Germline V CDR1 and CDR2: MNHEY, SVGEGT. The CDR3 spells CASRRLAGDTGELFF. For the CDR3, the DNA is TGTGCCAGCAGGCGACTAGCGGGAGACACCGGGGAGCTGTTTTTT.

The chain combines TRBV20-1 with TRBJ2-1; D might be TRBD2 (6 bases). This CDR3 is 15 amino acids long. Per germline, CDR1 DFQATT and CDR2 SNEGSKA (reference sequence). V dropped 6 bases and J dropped 1 base, with 16 bases sitting between them. The CDR3 bases are TGCAGTGCGGGTGCCCTTAGCGGATCCTACAATGAGCAGTTCTTC. This sequence encodes CSAGALSGSYNEQFF.

J is TRBJ1-5 and V is TRBV13; D may be TRBD1 (6 bases). Germline V gene lookup returns CDR1 PRHDT and CDR2 FYEKMQ (reference sequence). The CDR3 loop spans 15 amino acids. Trimming removed 3 bases at V and 2 bases at J, with 11 bases between. The DNA of the CDR3 is TGTGCCAGCAGCTTGGGACAAGGGGGCAATCAGCCCCAGCATTTT. It encodes CASSLGQGGNQPQHF.

J is TRBJ1-5 and V is TRBV6-5; no firm D call. This CDR3 contains 14 residues. Germline V gene sequence: CDR1 MNHEY, CDR2 SVGAGI. Trimming removed 4 bases from V and 8 bases from J, with 15 bases in between. The CDR3 DNA sequence: TGTGCCAGCAGTTCAGCGGTTAAAGTGGAGCCCCAGCATTTT. Protein product: CASSSAVKVEPQHF.

The chain is built from TRBV5-1 and TRBJ1-1, with D possibly matching TRBD1 (6 bases). The germline V gene encodes CDR1 SGHRS and CDR2 YFSETQ. Trimming took 4 bases from V and 1 from J, leaving 14 bases between them. This CDR3 spans 15 amino acids. Here the CDR3 reads CASSKRTDRNTEAFF. As DNA, the CDR3 is TGCGCCAGCAGCAAGAGGACAGATAGGAACACTGAAGCTTTCTTT.

This chain joins TRBV20-1 and TRBJ2-7; 12 positions match TRBD2. Germline V lookup: CDR1 DFQATT, CDR2 SNEGSKA (reference sequence). V trimming: 6 bases; J trimming: 4 bases; junction bases outside the gene matches: 4. The CDR3 runs to 13 residues. The CDR3 nucleotides are TGCAGTGCACTAGCGGGAGGCCATTACGAGCAGTACTTC. This gives the protein CSALAGGHYEQYF.

V usage is TRBV19 and J usage is TRBJ2-1; TRBD1 is a possible D gene (5 bases). Germline V gene data show CDR1 as LNHDA and CDR2 as SQIVND (reference sequence). The CDR3 contains 16 residues. Trimming left V 8 bases short and J 0 bases short, with 17 bases between. In DNA, the CDR3 is TGTGCCAGTGCTCAGGGCAGGGCTAACTCCTACAATGAGCAGTTCTTC. Residues: CASAQGRANSYNEQFF.

The rearrangement uses TRBV24-1 and TRBJ2-5; TRBD1 matches 7 bases. The CDR3 length is 14 residues. Germline lookup yields CDR1 KGHDR and CDR2 SFDVKD. V gave up 3 bases and J gave up 2 bases; unmatched junction bases: 2. The CDR3, as DNA: TGTGCCACCAGTGATCGGGACAGACAAGAGACCCAGTACTTC. Its translation is CATSDRDRQETQYF.

This chain links TRBV28 with TRBJ2-7; possible D gene TRBD2, 5 bases. In germline, CDR1 is MDHEN, CDR2 SYDVKM. The CDR3 is made up of 12 amino acids. The V gene lost 10 bases and the J gene lost 7 bases, with 17 bases spanning the gap. CDR3 loop: CATHLGSREQYF. DNA for the CDR3: TGTGCCACCCACTTAGGGAGCCGAGAGCAGTACTTC.

This clonotype was seen just once. This chain uses TRBV14 with TRBJ1-5, with 7 bases matching TRBD1. This CDR3 comprises 15 residues. The germline V gene encodes CDR1 SGHDN and CDR2 FVKESK. Written as DNA, the CDR3 is TGTGGGACCAATGGGGAGACAGGGTTTGGTCAGCCCCAGCATTTT. It codes for CGTNGETGFGQPQHF.

This sequence joins TRBV27 and TRBJ2-1; possibly TRBD2 for D (6 bases). Germline CDR1 and CDR2: MNHEY and SMNVEV (reference sequence). V was cut by 5 bases and J by 9 bases, with 23 bases left in between. This CDR3 has 16 residues. CDR3 nucleotide sequence: TGTGCCAGCAGTCACATACCGGGCCTTAAGGAGGGTGAGCAGTTCTTC. Translation: CASSHIPGLKEGEQFF.

The V gene is TRBV15, the J gene TRBJ2-7, with D possibly being TRBD1 (5 bases). The V end lost 1 base, the J end lost 1 base, and 8 bases lay between the germline ends. Germline CDR1 and CDR2: LNHNV and YYDKDF (reference sequence). The CDR3 consists of 14 residues. This CDR3 reads CATSRVQGSYEQYF. In DNA, the CDR3 is TGTGCCACCAGCAGAGTCCAGGGATCCTACGAGCAGTACTTC.

CDR3 amino acids: CATSEREDWNEQFF. The CDR3 region has the DNA TGTGCCACCTCAGAGCGGGAGGACTGGAATGAGCAGTTCTTC. V and J are TRBV19 and TRBJ2-1; 9 bases align to TRBD2. CDR1 is LNHDA and CDR2 is SQIVND in the germline V gene (reference sequence). CDR3 length: 14 residues. Trimming at V came to 10 bases and at J to 7 bases, leaving 11 bases not matched to a gene.

The chain combines TRBV27 with TRBJ2-7; D gene uncertain. V lost 3 bases and J 3 bases, leaving 3 bases between the germline ends. The V gene's germline CDR1 is MNHEY and CDR2 SMNVEV (reference sequence). The CDR3 extends over 11 amino acids. The chain's CDR3 is CASSFGYEQYF. CDR3 coding DNA: TGTGCCAGCAGTTTCGGCTACGAGCAGTACTTC.

The chain links TRBV29-1 to TRBJ2-1; TRBD1 matches at 12 bases. This CDR3 comprises 14 residues. The germline V gene encodes CDR1 SQVTM and CDR2 ANQGSEA. After removal of 7 bases from V and 9 bases from J, the junction contained 10 bases not matched to a gene. In DNA, the CDR3 is TGCAGCGGAACCGGGACAGGGGGCTCTCTTGAGCAGTTCTTC. It yields the protein CSGTGTGGSLEQFF.

The CDR3 spells CASSVQGGGSRDTQYF. In nucleotides, the CDR3 is TGTGCCAGCAGCGTTCAAGGCGGGGGCAGCAGGGATACGCAGTATTTT. The J gene is TRBJ2-3, the V gene TRBV9, with D perhaps TRBD2 (7 bases). CDR3 length: 16 residues. V was cut by 2 bases and J by 6 bases, with 19 bases left in between. Germline lookup yields CDR1 SGDLS and CDR2 YYNGEE.

The chain links TRBV11-2 to TRBJ2-3, with TRBD1 matching 7 bases. The CDR3 length is 15 residues. With V trimmed by 1 base and J by 5 bases, 6 bases remained unmatched. Per the germline V gene, CDR1 is SGHAT and CDR2 is FQNNGV. The CDR3 sequence: CASSLGPGQLDTQYF. Here the CDR3 DNA reads TGTGCCAGCAGCTTAGGCCCGGGACAGTTAGATACGCAGTATTTT.

The chain has TRBV28 and TRBJ2-1, with 9 bases fitting TRBD1. The CDR3 consists of 15 residues. CDR1 and CDR2 from the germline V gene are MDHEN and SYDVKM. The V and J ends lost 5 bases and 9 bases, in that order; junction bases with no gene match: 11. The DNA for the CDR3 is TGTGCCAGCAGTCCCCCATGGACAGGGGATAGTGAGCAGTTCTTC. It specifies CASSPPWTGDSEQFF.

This chain's CDR3 is CASSFPRRLAGGEYEQYF. CDR3 DNA sequence: TGTGCCAGCAGTTTCCCCCGGAGGCTAGCGGGAGGCGAATACGAGCAGTACTTC. The chain is built from TRBV28 and TRBJ2-7, with TRBD2 identical over 11 bases. V lost 3 bases to trimming and J lost 4 bases; unmatched junction nucleotides: 14. CDR1 and CDR2 (germline): MDHEN, SYDVKM. This CDR3 is 18 amino acids long.

This clonotype has only a few counts. The chain links TRBV28 to TRBJ1-1; 7 bases fit TRBD1. Trimming removed 8 bases from V and 7 bases from J; junction bases left unmatched: 7. Germline CDR1 and CDR2: MDHEN and SYDVKM. The CDR3 sequence is 12 residues long. CDR3 bases: TGTGCCAGCGGCAGGGGGTGGGGTGAAGCTTTCTTT. Translated, it gives CASGRGWGEAFF.

V usage is TRBV29-1 and J usage is TRBJ2-1; D unresolved. The ends were cut back, 1 base at V and 4 bases at J, with 11 bases in the middle. The germline V gene has CDR1 SQVTM and CDR2 ANQGSEA. This CDR3 is 14 amino acids long. CDR3 residues: CSVEGLSLYNEQFF. The DNA of the CDR3 is TGCAGCGTTGAAGGTCTTTCCCTTTACAATGAGCAGTTCTTC.

CDR3 nucleotide sequence: TGCAGCGTTGAAGGGCCGGCCTATGGCTACACCTTC. Translating gives CSVEGPAYGYTF. This chain joins TRBV29-1 and TRBJ1-2; D is unclear. The CDR3 totals 12 residues. From germline, CDR1 is SQVTM and CDR2 ANQGSEA. The V end lost 1 base, the J end lost 4 bases, and 7 bases lay between the germline ends.

The chain joins TRBV6-5 to TRBJ2-2; D gene unclear. The germline CDR1 and CDR2 sequences are MNHEY and SVGAGI. Trimming stripped 6 bases from V and 6 bases from J, with 23 bases between. The CDR3 runs 17 residues. In nucleotides, the CDR3 is TGTGCCAGCAGCTATGCCGCCGGAGCGAAGAGAGCCGGGGAGCTGTTTTTT. Translated: CASSYAAGAKRAGELFF.

The CDR3 protein is CASSLSGQTPYEQYF. In DNA form, the CDR3 reads TGTGCCAGCAGTTTATCGGGACAGACGCCCTACGAGCAGTACTTC. This chain links TRBV27 with TRBJ2-7, with 7 bases matching TRBD1. J gave up 2 bases and V 0 bases, and 4 bases lay outside the gene matches. The germline gives CDR1 MNHEY, CDR2 SMNVEV (reference sequence). There are 15 residues in the CDR3.

The DNA for the CDR3 is TGTGCCAGCACCTTATCCCGGGACAGACCTTATGGCTACACCTTC. Translating gives CASTLSRDRPYGYTF. This chain joins TRBV2 and TRBJ1-2; the match to TRBD1 covers 7 bases. V was clipped by 7 bases and J by 5 bases; unmatched bases: 13. This CDR3 has 15 amino acids. The germline gives CDR1 SNHLY, CDR2 FYNNEI.